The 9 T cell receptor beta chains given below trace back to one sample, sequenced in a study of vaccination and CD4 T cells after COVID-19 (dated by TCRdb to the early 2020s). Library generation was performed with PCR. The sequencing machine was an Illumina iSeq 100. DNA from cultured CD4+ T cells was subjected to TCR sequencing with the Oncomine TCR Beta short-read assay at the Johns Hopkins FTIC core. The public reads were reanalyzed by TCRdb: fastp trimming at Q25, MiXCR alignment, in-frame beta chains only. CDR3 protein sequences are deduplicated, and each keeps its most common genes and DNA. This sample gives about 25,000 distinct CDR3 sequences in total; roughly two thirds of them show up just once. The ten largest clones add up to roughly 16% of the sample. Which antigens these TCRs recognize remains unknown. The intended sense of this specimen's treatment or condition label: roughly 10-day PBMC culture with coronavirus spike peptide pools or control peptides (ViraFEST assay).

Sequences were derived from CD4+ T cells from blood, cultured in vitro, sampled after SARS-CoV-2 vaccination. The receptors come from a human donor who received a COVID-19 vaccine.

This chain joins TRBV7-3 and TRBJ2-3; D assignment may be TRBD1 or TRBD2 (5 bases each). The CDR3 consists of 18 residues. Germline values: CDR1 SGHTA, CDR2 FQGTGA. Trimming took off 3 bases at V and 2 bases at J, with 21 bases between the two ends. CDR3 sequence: CASSFGREGPIHTDTQYF. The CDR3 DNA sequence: TGTGCCAGCAGCTTCGGACGAGAGGGACCCATTCACACAGATACGCAGTATTTT.

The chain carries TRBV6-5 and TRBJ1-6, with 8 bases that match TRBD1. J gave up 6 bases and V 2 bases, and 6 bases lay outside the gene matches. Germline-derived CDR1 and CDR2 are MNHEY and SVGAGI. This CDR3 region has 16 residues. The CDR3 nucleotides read TGTGCCAGCAGTTACGCATCAGGGGGCGGTAATTCACCCCTCCACTTT. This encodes CASSYASGGGNSPLHF.

The CDR3 DNA sequence: TGCAGTGCTCCTAGCGGATCCTACGAGCAGTACTTC. This translates into CSAPSGSYEQYF. This sequence joins TRBV20-1 and TRBJ2-7, with TRBD2 matching over 7 bases. This CDR3 contains 12 residues. Germline CDR1 reads DFQATT; CDR2 reads SNEGSKA (reference sequence). J gave up 1 base and V 5 bases, and 2 bases lay outside the gene matches.

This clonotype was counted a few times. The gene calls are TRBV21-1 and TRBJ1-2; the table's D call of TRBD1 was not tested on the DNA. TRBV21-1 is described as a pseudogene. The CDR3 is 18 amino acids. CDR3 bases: TGTGCCAGCAGCCCCACCCGGGACAGGGGGCTTCTTGGATATGGCTACACCTTC. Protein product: CASSPTRDRGLLGYGYTF.

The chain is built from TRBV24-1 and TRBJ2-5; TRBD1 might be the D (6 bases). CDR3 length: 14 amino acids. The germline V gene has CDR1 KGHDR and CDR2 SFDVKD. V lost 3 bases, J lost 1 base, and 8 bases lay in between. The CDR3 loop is CATSDRQAQETQYF. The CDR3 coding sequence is TGTGCCACCAGTGATCGACAGGCCCAAGAGACCCAGTACTTC.

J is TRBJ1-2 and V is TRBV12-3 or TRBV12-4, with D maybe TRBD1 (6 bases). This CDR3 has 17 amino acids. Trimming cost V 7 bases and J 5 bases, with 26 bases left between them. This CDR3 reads CASTEYGRGLYSYGYTF. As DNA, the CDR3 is TGTGCCAGCACGGAATACGGCAGGGGACTATATTCGTATGGCTACACCTTC.

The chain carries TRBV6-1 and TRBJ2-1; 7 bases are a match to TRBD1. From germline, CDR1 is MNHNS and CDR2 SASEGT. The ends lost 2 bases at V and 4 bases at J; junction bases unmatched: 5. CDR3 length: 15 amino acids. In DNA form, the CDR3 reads TGTGCCAGCAGTGAATCGAGGGGGCAATACAATGAGCAGTTCTTC. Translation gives CASSESRGQYNEQFF.

In DNA form, the CDR3 reads TGTGCCAGCAGTGAAGCGGAGACCCCGAATTCACCCCTCCACTTT. Its translation: CASSEAETPNSPLHF. This chain connects TRBV2 to TRBJ1-6; D gene uncertain. The length of the CDR3 is 15 residues. CDR1 is SNHLY, CDR2 FYNNEI, per germline. The V gene lost 0 bases and the J gene lost 7 bases, with 10 bases spanning the gap. The whole variable domain, remainder taken from reference TRBV2 and TRBJ1-6, is EPEVTQTPSHQVTQMGQEVILRCVPISNHLYFYWYRQILGQKVEFLVSFYNNEISEKSEIFDDQFSVERPDGSNFTLKIRSTKLEDSAMYFCASSEAETPNSPLHFGNGTRLTVT.

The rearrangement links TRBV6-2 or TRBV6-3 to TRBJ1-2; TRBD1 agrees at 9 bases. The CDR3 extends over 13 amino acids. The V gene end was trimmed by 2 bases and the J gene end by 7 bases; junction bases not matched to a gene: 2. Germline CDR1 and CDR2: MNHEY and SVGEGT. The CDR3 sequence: CASSYLTGGGYTF. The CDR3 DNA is TGTGCCAGCAGTTACCTGACAGGGGGTGGCTACACCTTC.